These 8 T cell receptor beta chains came from one sample sequenced in a study of shared clonotypes between healthy human individuals. Data came from immunoSEQ multiplex PCR; TCRdb stores just in-frame clones and leaves some out. The sample contains some 790,000 clones, over 60% of which appear only once. Sequenced input: memory CD4+ T cells sorted from blood. Subset defined: CD45RA-negative fraction. Source of these receptors: a woman in her 30s in good health.

CDR3 in amino acids: CASSRQTGEIQPQHF. The CDR3 DNA follows: TGTGCCAGCAGCCGGCAAACAGGGGAAATTCAGCCCCAGCATTTT. The gene calls are TRBV21-1 and TRBJ1-5; TRBD1, the table's D call, lacks a check against the DNA. TRBV21-1 is a known pseudogene. The CDR3 contains 15 residues.

The CDR3 region has the DNA TGTGCCAGCAGTGACTCCGGCCACAACACTGAAGCTTTCTTT. It yields the protein CASSDSGHNTEAFF. The rearrangement joins TRBV6-4 to TRBJ1-1; the D is unclear. V lost 0 bases and J lost 2, with 7 bases in between. The CDR3 length is 14 residues. Germline assignment: CDR1 MRHNA and CDR2 SNTAGT.

The chain has TRBV7-8 and TRBJ1-2; no clear D. Trimming took 3 bases from V and 4 from J, leaving 12 bases between them. The CDR3 is made up of 14 amino acids. Per germline, CDR1 SGHVS and CDR2 FQNEAQ. CDR3 in DNA: TGTGCCAGCAGCTTTAGCGACACCCTCTATGGCTACACCTTC. It translates to CASSFSDTLYGYTF.

The chain links TRBV11-3 to TRBJ2-7; 7 bases align to TRBD2. V was pared by 5 bases and J by 4 bases, with 17 bases of the junction left unmatched. Germline V gene data show CDR1 as SGHNT and CDR2 as YENEEA. CDR3 length: 17 residues. As DNA, the CDR3 is TGTGCCAGCAGCACCATTTTGGGCGGGAGTATACTTTACGAGCAGTACTTC. Translating it yields CASSTILGGSILYEQYF.

The rearrangement joins TRBV5-1 to TRBJ2-7; 7 nucleotides agree with TRBD2. The germline CDR1 and CDR2 sequences are SGHRS and YFSETQ. This CDR3 contains 17 residues. V lost 0 bases, J lost 4 bases, and 13 bases stayed unmatched. The chain's CDR3 is CASSLAGASGSTYEQYF. The CDR3 coding sequence is TGCGCCAGCAGCTTGGCCGGGGCTAGCGGCAGTACTTACGAGCAGTACTTC.

The sample holds a few counts of this clone. The CDR3 nucleotides are TGTGCCAGTACCCCCATCGCAGGGGACCTGCGGACTGAAGCTTTCTTT. Translating gives CASTPIAGDLRTEAFF. The rearrangement joins TRBV19 to TRBJ1-1; tentatively, D is TRBD1 (6 bases). Trimming stripped 7 bases from V and 5 bases from J, with 23 bases between. This CDR3 has 16 amino acids. Germline V gene data show CDR1 as LNHDA and CDR2 as SQIVND (reference sequence).

In its sample, this clone was seen a few times. CDR3 residues: CASGRQNYEQYF. The DNA for the CDR3 is TGTGCCAGTGGGCGGCAGAACTACGAGCAGTACTTC. The chain couples TRBV28 to TRBJ2-7; no definite D call. Trimming cost V 9 bases and J 3 bases, with 12 bases left between them. The CDR3 sequence is 12 residues long. Germline values: CDR1 MDHEN, CDR2 SYDVKM.

The chain couples TRBV10-2 to TRBJ1-5, with 8 positions matching TRBD1. With V trimmed by 2 bases and J by 7 bases, 7 bases remained unmatched. Germline V CDR1 and CDR2: WSHSY, SAAADI. CDR3 length: 15 amino acids. The chain's CDR3 is CASSERGQEGQPQHF. CDR3 nucleotides: TGCGCCAGCAGTGAGCGGGGACAGGAGGGACAGCCCCAGCATTTT.